This is a list of T cell receptor beta chains from one sample in a study of cytomegalovirus exposure and HLA in healthy donors. Repertoires were generated with immunoSEQ multiplex PCR, while TCRdb's copy carries only in-frame clones and drops some. Of over 150,000 clones detected, 75% to 85% appear once; the ten largest clones hold less than 2%. The sample taken for sequencing was PBMCs. The receptors stem from a young woman in good health and CMV-seronegative. Both conserved end residues are part of each CDR3. A D gene is named only where the DNA matches it firmly. A row's size may be missing; if present it is once, few, many or a size class.

d_gene: -; abundance: once; v_gene: TRBV10-2; j_gene: TRBJ2-5; CDR3nt: TGCGCCAGCGGGGGGGCCTCGCCCCACGAGACCCAGTACTTC; CDR3aa: CASGGASPHETQYF
d_gene: -; abundance: once; v_gene: TRBV5-1; j_gene: TRBJ1-4; CDR3nt: TGCGCCAGCAGCTTGGGAATTCTACAGGGTAATGAAAAACTGTTTTTT; CDR3aa: CASSLGILQGNEKLFF
d_gene: -; abundance: -; v_gene: TRBV10-1; j_gene: TRBJ1-4; CDR3nt: TGCGCCAGCAGTGAGTCCCGAACCGGGTGGAATGAAAAACTGTTTTTT; CDR3aa: CASSESRTGWNEKLFF
d_gene: TRBD1; abundance: -; v_gene: TRBV9; j_gene: TRBJ2-7; CDR3nt: TGTGCCAGCAGCGTAGGGATGCAGGGGGTATCTTCCTACGAGCAGTACTTC; CDR3aa: CASSVGMQGVSSYEQYF
d_gene: TRBD1; abundance: -; v_gene: TRBV29-1; j_gene: TRBJ1-1; CDR3nt: TGCAGCGCTCCCTCCGGGACAGTGAACACTGAAGCTTTCTTT; CDR3aa: CSAPSGTVNTEAFF
d_gene: -; abundance: once; v_gene: TRBV4-2; j_gene: TRBJ2-7; CDR3nt: TGTGCCAGCAGCCAAGACGGAGACAGCTACGAGCAGTACTTC; CDR3aa: CASSQDGDSYEQYF
d_gene: -; abundance: -; v_gene: TRBV19; j_gene: TRBJ1-6; CDR3nt: TGTGCCAGTAGTACCCGCCTAGGAGACAGGCCCAATTCACCCCTCCACTTT; CDR3aa: CASSTRLGDRPNSPLHF
d_gene: TRBD1; abundance: few; v_gene: TRBV7-9; j_gene: TRBJ2-3; CDR3nt: TGTGCCAGCAGCCGGACAGGGGGGGCCGATACGCAGTATTTT; CDR3aa: CASSRTGGADTQYF
d_gene: TRBD2; abundance: once; v_gene: TRBV7-8; j_gene: TRBJ2-3; CDR3nt: TGTGCCAGCAGCTCTCTAGCGGGGCGGAGGACAGATACGCAGTATTTT; CDR3aa: CASSSLAGRRTDTQYF
d_gene: TRBD2; abundance: -; v_gene: TRBV5-1; j_gene: TRBJ2-3; CDR3nt: TGCGCCAGCAGCCGGGGCCCTAGCGGGGGGAGCACAGATACGCAGTATTTT; CDR3aa: CASSRGPSGGSTDTQYF
d_gene: TRBD1; abundance: -; v_gene: TRBV5-1; j_gene: TRBJ2-5; CDR3nt: TGCGCCAGCAGCCCCAGACAGGGTGATGAGACCCAGTACTTC; CDR3aa: CASSPRQGDETQYF
d_gene: TRBD1; abundance: few; v_gene: TRBV4-1; j_gene: TRBJ1-5; CDR3nt: TGCGCCAGCAGCCAAGCTGGACAGGGGGGATATCAGCCCCAGCATTTT; CDR3aa: CASSQAGQGGYQPQHF
d_gene: TRBD2; abundance: -; v_gene: TRBV6-1; j_gene: TRBJ2-7; CDR3nt: TGTGCCAGCAGGAGCGCACAACTCGGGGGGAACGAGCAGTACTTC; CDR3aa: CASRSAQLGGNEQYF
d_gene: -; abundance: few; v_gene: TRBV19; j_gene: TRBJ1-1; CDR3nt: TGTGCCACCATCTGGGGGCCTCAAGGGACTGAAGCTTTCTTT; CDR3aa: CATIWGPQGTEAFF
d_gene: -; abundance: -; v_gene: TRBV7-3; j_gene: TRBJ2-1; CDR3nt: TGTGCCAGCAGCGCGACTCTAGCCAATGAGCAGTTCTTC; CDR3aa: CASSATLANEQFF
d_gene: TRBD1; abundance: -; v_gene: TRBV19; j_gene: TRBJ2-7; CDR3nt: TGTGCCAGTGAGGACAGGGGAACCTACGAGCAGTACTTC; CDR3aa: CASEDRGTYEQYF
d_gene: -; abundance: -; v_gene: TRBV7-6; j_gene: TRBJ2-7; CDR3nt: TGTGCCAGCAGCCCCCAAATCACGGGCTACGAGCAGTACTTC; CDR3aa: CASSPQITGYEQYF
d_gene: TRBD2; abundance: once; v_gene: TRBV2; j_gene: TRBJ2-1; CDR3nt: TGTGCCACCGTAGCGATAACGGGACTAGCGGGAGCTGGAGGGGAGCAGTTCTTC; CDR3aa: CATVAITGLAGAGGEQFF
d_gene: TRBD1; abundance: few; v_gene: TRBV7-9; j_gene: TRBJ1-1; CDR3nt: TGTGCCAGCGGCGCCCGGACAGGAGAAACTGAAGCTTTCTTT; CDR3aa: CASGARTGETEAFF